The clone carrying this T cell receptor beta chain was seen a few times. Its antigen is currently unknown. One end of the junction fails to match germline, which may point to a read error. Individual cDNA molecules were tagged with unique molecular identifiers, the study reported. MiXCR, run by TCRdb on the 5' RACE reads, gives a single entry per CDR3 protein. Here the sample spans 60,000 to 75,000 distinct CDR3 sequences, 11% being singletons. The sample belongs to a study of early T cells in non-severe SARS-CoV-2 infection. At the level of the study: Bulk RNA taken from unsorted whole blood was sequenced, leaving chains unpaired.

Study-level points and caveats: A preference for anti-spike CD8 responses marked VDJdb matching, which missed private and CD4 specificities.

Germline CDR1 is LNHDA and CDR2 is SQIVND (reference sequence). The CDR3 consists of 16 residues. The sample in question was whole blood, obtained at baseline. The TCR sequence derives from an adult who was a healthcare worker with PCR-confirmed SARS-CoV-2 infection or an uninfected control (not recorded which). The chain links TRBV19 to TRBJ2-5; TRBD2 is a possible D gene (5 bases). The CDR3 DNA reads TGCGCCAGTAGTAGACCCACTCTGGTCGGCGGGGAGACCCAGTACTTC. Translated: CASSRPTLVGGETQYF.